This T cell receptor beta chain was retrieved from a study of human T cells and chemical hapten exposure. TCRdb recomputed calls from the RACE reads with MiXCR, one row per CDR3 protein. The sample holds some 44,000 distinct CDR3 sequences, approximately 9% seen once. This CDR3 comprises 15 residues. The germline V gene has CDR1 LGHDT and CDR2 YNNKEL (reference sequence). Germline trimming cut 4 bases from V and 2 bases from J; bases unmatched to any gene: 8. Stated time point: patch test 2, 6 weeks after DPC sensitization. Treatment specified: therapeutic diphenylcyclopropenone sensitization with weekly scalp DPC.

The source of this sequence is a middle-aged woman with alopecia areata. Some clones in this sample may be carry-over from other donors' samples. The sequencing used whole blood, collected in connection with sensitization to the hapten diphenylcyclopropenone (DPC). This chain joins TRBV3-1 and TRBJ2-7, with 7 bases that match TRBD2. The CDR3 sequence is CASSRGASGTYEQYF. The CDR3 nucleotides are TGTGCCAGCAGCCGAGGGGCTAGCGGTACCTACGAGCAGTACTTC.